This T cell receptor beta chain was sequenced for a study of a mutant IDH1 vaccine in newly diagnosed glioma. Overall study context: Patients were given eight vaccinations, scheduled in weeks 1, 3, 5, 7, 11, 15, 19 and 23. Radiotherapy, temozolomide, or both had been given previously, and both were given to most.

Time point noted: week 11, during vaccination. Vaccine doses each comprised 300 ug of mutant IDH1 20-mer peptide, with topical imiquimod. Sequencing used immunoSEQ multiplex PCR; TCRdb keeps in-frame clones, though not all of them. The sample consists of about 120,000 clones, around four fifths of them appearing once. In this sample, this clone turned up a few times. The target antigen is unknown. Germline V lookup: CDR1 MNHNY, CDR2 SVGAGI (reference sequence). CDR3 length: 14 residues. The V and J ends lost 5 bases and 1 base respectively, with 11 bases between them. The sequencing used PBMCs, collected from a glioma patient whose treatment included an IDH1 peptide vaccine. The V call is TRBV6-6, the J call TRBJ1-1; D is ambiguous. This clonotype originated in a man in his forties with glioma. The CDR3, as DNA: TGTGCCAGCAGTGTTTTACGGGGGAACACTGAAGCTTTCTTT. It encodes CASSVLRGNTEAFF.